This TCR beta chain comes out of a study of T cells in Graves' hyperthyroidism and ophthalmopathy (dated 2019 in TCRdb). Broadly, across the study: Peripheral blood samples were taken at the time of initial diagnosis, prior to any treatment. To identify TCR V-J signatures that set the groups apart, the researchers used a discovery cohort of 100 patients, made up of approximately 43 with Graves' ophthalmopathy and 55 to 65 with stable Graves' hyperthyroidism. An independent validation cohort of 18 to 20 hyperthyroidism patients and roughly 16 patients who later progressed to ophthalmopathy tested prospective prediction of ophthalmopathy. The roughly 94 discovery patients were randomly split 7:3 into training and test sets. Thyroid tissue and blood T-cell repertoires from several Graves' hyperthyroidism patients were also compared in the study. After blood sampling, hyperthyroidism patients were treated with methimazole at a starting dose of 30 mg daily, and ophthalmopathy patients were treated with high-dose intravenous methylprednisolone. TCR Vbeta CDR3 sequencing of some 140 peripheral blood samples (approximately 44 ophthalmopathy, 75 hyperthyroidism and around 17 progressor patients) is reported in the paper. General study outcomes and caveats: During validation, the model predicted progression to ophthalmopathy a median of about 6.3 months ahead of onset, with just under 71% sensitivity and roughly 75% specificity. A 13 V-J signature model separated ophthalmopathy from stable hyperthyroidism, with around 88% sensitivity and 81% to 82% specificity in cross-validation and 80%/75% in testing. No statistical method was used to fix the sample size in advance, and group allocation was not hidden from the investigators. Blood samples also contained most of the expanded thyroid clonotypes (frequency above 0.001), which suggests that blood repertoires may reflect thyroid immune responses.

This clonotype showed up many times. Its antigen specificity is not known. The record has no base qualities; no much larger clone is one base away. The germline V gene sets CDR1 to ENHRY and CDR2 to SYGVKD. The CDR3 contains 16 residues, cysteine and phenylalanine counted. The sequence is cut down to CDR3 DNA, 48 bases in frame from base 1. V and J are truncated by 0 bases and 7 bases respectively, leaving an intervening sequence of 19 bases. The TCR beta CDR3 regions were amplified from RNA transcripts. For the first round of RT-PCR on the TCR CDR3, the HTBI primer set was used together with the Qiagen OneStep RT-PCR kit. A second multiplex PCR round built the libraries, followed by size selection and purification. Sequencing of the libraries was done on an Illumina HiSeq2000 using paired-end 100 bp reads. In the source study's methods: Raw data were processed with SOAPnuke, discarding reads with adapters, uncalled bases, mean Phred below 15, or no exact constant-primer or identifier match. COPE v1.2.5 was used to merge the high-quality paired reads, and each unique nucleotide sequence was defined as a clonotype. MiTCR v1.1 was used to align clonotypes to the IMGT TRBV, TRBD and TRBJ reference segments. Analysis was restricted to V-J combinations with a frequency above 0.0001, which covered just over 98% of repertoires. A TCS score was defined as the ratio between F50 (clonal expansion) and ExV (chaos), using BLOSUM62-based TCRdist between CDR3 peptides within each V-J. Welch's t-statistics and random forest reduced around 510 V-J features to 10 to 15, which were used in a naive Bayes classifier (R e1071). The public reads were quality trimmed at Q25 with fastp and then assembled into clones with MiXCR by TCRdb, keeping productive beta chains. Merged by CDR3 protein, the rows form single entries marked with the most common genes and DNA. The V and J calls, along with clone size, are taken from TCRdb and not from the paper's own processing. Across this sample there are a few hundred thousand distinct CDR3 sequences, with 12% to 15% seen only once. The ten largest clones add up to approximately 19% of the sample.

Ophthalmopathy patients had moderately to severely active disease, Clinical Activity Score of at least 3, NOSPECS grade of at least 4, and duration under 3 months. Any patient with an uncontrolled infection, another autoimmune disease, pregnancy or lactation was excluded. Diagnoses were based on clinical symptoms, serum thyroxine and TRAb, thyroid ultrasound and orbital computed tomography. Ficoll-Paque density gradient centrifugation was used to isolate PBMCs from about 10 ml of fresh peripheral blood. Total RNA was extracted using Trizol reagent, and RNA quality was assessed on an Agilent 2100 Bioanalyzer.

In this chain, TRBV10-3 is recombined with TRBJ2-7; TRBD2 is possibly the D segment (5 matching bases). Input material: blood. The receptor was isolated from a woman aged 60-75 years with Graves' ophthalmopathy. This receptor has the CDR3 CAISESWRPQNEEQYF. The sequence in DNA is TGTGCCATCAGTGAGTCGTGGAGGCCCCAGAATGAGGAGCAGTACTTC.